The entry below gives a single T cell receptor (beta chain) sequence along with its context. Germline trimming cut 10 bases from V and 5 bases from J; bases unmatched to any gene: 2. The CDR3 sequence is 11 residues long. Germline CDR1 ENHRY, CDR2 SYGVKD. The source of the sample is a study of siplizumab effects on memory and regulatory T cells. The protocol was immunoSEQ multiplex PCR, while the TCRdb copy is restricted to in-frame clones and leaves out a portion. The sample shows roughly 56,000 clones, about 98% of them seen only once. The clonotype comes from a human donor in good health. The specimen was naive CD8+ T cells sorted from blood. The chain couples TRBV10-3 to TRBJ2-5; 9 nucleotides agree with TRBD1. In nucleotides, the CDR3 is TGTGCCAGTGGACAGGGGGAGACCCAGTACTTC. This encodes CASGQGETQYF.